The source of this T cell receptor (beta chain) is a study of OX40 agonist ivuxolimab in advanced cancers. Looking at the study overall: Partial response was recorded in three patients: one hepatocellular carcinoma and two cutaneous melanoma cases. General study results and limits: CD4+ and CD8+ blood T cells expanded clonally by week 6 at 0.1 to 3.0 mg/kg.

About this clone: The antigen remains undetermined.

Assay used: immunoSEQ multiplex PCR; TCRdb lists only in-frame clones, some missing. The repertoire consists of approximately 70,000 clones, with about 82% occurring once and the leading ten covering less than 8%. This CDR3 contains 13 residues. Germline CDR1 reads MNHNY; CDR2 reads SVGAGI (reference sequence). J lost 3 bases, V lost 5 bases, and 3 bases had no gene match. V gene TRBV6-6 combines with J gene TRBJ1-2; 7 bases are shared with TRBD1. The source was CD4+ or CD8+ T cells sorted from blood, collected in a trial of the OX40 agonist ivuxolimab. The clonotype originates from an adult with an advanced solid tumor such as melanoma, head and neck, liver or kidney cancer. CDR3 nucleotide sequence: TGTGCCAGCAGTAGACAGGGCGACTATGGCTACACCTTC. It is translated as CASSRQGDYGYTF.